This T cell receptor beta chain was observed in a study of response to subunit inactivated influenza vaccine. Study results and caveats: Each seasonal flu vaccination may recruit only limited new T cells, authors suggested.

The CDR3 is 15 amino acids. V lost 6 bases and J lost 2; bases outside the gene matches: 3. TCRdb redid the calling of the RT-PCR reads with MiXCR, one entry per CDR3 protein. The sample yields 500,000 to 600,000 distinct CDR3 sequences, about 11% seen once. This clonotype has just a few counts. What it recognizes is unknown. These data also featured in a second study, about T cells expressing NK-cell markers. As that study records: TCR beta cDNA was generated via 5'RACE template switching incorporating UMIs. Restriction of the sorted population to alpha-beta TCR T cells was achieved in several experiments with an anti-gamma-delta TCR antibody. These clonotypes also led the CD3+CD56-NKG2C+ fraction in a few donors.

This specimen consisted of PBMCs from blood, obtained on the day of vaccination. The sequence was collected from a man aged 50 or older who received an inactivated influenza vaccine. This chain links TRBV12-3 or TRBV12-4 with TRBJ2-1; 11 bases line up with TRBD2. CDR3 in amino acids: CASRTGLAAYNEQFF. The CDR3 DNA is TGTGCCAGCAGAACGGGACTAGCGGCCTACAATGAGCAGTTCTTC.